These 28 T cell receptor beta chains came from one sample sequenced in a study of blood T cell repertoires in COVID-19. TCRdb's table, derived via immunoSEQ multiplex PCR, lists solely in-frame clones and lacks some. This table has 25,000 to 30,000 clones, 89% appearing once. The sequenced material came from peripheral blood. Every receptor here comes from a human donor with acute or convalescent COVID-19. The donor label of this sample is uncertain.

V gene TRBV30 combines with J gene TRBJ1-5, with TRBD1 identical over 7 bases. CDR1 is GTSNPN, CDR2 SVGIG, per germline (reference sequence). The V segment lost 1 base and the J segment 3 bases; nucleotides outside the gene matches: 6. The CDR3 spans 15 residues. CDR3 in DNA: TGTGCCTGGAGTGCTCTTGGACAGGTCAATCAGCCCCAGCATTTT. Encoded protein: CAWSALGQVNQPQHF.

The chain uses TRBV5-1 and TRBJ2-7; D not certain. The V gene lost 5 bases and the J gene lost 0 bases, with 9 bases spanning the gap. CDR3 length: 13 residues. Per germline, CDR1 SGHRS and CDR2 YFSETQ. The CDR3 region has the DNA TGCGCCAGCAGTTCGGAGAGCTCCTACGAGCAGTACTTC. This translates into CASSSESSYEQYF.

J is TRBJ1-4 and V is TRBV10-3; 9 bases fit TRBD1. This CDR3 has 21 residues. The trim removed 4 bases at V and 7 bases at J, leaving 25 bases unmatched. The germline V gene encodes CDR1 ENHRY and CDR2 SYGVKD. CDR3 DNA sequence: TGTGCCATCAGTGTTATCGGGACAGGGATCGGGGCGCCTGGCCATATTGAAAAACTGTTTTTT. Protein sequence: CAISVIGTGIGAPGHIEKLFF.

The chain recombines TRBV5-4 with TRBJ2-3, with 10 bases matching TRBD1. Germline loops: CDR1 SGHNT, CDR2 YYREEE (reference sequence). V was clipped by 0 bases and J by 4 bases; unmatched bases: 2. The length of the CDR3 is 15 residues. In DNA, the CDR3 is TGTGCCAGCAGCTTGGTGGGACAGGGGTCAGATACGCAGTATTTT. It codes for CASSLVGQGSDTQYF.

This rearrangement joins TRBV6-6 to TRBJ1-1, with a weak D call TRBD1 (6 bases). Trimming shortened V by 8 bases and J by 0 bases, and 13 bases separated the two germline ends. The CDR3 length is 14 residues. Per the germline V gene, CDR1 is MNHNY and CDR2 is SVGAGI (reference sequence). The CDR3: CASGLGGMNTEAFF. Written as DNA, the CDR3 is TGTGCCAGCGGGCTTGGGGGCATGAACACTGAAGCTTTCTTT.

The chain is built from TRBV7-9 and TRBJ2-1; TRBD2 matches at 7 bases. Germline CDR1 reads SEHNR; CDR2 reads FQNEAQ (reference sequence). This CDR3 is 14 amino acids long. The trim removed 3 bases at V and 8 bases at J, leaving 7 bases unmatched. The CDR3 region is CASSFTSERDEQFF. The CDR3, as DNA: TGTGCCAGCAGCTTTACTAGCGAAAGAGATGAGCAGTTCTTC.

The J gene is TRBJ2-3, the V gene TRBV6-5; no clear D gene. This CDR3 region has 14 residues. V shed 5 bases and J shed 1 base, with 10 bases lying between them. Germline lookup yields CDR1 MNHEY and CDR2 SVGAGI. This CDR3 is CASSSSPGTDTQYF. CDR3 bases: TGTGCCAGCAGTAGTTCTCCGGGCACAGATACGCAGTATTTT.

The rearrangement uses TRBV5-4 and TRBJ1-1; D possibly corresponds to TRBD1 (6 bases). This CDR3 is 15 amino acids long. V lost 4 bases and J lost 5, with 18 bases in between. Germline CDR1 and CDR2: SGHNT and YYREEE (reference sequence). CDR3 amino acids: CASSPGGRGGTEAFF. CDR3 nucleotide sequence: TGTGCCAGCAGCCCGGGGGGCAGGGGTGGAACTGAAGCTTTCTTT.

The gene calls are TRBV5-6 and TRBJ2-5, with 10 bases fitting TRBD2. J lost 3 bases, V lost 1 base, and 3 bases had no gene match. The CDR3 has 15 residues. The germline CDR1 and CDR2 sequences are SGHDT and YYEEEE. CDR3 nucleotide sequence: TGTGCCAGCAGCTTGCTAGCGGGGGTTAAAGAGACCCAGTACTTC. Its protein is CASSLLAGVKETQYF.

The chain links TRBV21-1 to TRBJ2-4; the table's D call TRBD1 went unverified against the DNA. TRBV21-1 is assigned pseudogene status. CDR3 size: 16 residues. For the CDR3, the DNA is TGTGCCAGCAGCACCCACAGGCTACGAGCCAAAAACATTCAGTACTTC. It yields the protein CASSTHRLRAKNIQYF.

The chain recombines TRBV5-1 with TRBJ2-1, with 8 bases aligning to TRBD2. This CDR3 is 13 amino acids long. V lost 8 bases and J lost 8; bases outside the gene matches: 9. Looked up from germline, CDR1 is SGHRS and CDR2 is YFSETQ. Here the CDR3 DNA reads TGCGCCAGTTTGCTCGCGGGGGGCGATGAGCAGTTCTTC. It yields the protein CASLLAGGDEQFF.

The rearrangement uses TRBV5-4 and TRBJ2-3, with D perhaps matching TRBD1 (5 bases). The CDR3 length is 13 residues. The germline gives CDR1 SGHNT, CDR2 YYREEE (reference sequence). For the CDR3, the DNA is TGTGCTAGGGGCTACTTCGGCACAGATACGCAGTATTTT. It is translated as CARGYFGTDTQYF.

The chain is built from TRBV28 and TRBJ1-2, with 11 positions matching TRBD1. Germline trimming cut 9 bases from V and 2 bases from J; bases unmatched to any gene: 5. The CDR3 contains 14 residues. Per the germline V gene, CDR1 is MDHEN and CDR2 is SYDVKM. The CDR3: CASKGTGGNYGYTF. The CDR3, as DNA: TGTGCCAGTAAAGGGACAGGGGGGAACTATGGCTACACCTTC.

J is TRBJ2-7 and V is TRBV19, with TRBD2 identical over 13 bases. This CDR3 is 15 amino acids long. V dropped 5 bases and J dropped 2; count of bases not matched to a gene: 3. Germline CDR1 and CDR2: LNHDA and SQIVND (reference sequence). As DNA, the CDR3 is TGTGCCAGTAGTTCCGGGACTAGCGGGACCTACGAGCAGTACTTC. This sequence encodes CASSSGTSGTYEQYF.

The CDR3 here is CASSGGTGVGNQPQHF. In nucleotides, the CDR3 is TGTGCCAGTAGTGGAGGGACAGGGGTCGGTAATCAGCCCCAGCATTTT. The rearrangement joins TRBV19 to TRBJ1-5, with 10 bases identical to TRBD1. The CDR3 contains 16 residues. J lost 4 bases, V lost 5 bases, and 8 bases had no gene match. CDR1 and CDR2 from the germline V gene are LNHDA and SQIVND (reference sequence).

The CDR3 loop reads CASTFALAGEQQFF. CDR3 nucleotide sequence: TGTGCCAGCACCTTCGCGCTAGCGGGGGAGCAGCAGTTCTTC. The chain joins TRBV4-2 to TRBJ2-1; 10 bases match TRBD2. Germline values: CDR1 LGHNA, CDR2 YNFKEQ. The CDR3 has 14 residues. Trimming took 7 bases from V and 11 from J; bases not matched to a gene: 11.

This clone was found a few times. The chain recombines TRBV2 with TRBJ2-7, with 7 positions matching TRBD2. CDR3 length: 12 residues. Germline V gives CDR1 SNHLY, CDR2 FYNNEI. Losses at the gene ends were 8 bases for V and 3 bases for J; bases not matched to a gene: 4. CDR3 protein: CASGGGDYEQYV. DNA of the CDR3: TGTGCCAGCGGTGGGGGGGACTACGAGCAGTACGTC.

In DNA form, the CDR3 reads TGCGCCAGCAGTCGACCCGGGCAAGAGACCCAGTACTTC. It specifies CASSRPGQETQYF. The chain is built from TRBV5-1 and TRBJ2-5, with D unclear. V was pared by 5 bases and J by 2 bases, with 10 bases between. The germline V gene encodes CDR1 SGHRS and CDR2 YFSETQ. CDR3 length: 13 amino acids.

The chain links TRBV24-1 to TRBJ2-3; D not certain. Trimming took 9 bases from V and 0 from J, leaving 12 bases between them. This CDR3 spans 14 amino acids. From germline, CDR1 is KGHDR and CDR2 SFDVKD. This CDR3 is CATQDASSTDTQYF. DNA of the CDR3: TGTGCCACCCAGGATGCTTCTAGCACAGATACGCAGTATTTT.

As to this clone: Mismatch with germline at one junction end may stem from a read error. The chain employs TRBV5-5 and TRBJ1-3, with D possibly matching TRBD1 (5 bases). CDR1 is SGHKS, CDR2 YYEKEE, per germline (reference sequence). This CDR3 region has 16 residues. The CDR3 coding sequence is TGTGCCAGCAGGTTGGGAGCCGGGACTTGGGGAAACACCATATATTTT. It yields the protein CASRLGAGTWGNTIYF.

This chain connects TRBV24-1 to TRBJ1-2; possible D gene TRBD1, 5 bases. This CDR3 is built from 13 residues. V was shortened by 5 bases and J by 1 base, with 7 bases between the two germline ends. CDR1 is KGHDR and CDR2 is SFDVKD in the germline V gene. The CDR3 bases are TGTGCCACCAGTGGGAGGGGTAACTATGGCTACACCTTC. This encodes CATSGRGNYGYTF.

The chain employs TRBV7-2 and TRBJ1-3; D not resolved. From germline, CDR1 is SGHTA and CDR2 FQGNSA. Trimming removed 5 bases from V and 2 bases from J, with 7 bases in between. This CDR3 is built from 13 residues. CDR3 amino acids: CASSPTAGNTIYF. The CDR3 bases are TGTGCCAGCAGCCCTACCGCTGGAAACACCATATATTTT. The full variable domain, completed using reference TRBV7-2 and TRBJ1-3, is GAGVSQSPSNKVTEKGKDVELRCDPISGHTALYWYRQSLGQGLEFLIYFQGNSAPDKSGLPSDRFSAERTGGSVSTLTIQRTQQEDSAVYLCASSPTAGNTIYFGEGSWLTVV.

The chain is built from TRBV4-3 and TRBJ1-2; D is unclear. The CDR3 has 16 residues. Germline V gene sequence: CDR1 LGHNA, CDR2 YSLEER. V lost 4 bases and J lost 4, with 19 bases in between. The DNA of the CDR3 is TGCGCCAGCAGCCCGCTTCCTTCGACGGGGTTCTATGGCTACACCTTC. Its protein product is CASSPLPSTGFYGYTF.

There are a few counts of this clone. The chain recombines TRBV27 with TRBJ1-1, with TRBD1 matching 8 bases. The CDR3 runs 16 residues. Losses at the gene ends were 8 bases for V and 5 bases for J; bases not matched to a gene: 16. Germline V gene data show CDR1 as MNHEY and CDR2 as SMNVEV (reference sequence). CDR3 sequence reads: CASRGRGLPRLTEAFF. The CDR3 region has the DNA TGTGCCAGCCGCGGCAGGGGGCTCCCCAGGCTAACTGAAGCTTTCTTT.

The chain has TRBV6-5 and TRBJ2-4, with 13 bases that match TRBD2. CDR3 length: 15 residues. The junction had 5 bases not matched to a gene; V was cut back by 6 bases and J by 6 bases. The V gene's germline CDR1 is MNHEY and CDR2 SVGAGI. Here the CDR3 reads CASRGTSGKINIQYF. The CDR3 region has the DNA TGTGCCAGCAGGGGGACTAGCGGGAAGATAAACATTCAGTACTTC.

CDR3 sequence: CASSLAPESPLHF. The CDR3 region has the DNA TGTGCCAGCAGCTTAGCTCCCGAGTCACCCCTCCACTTT. The chain couples TRBV11-2 to TRBJ1-6, with unresolved D. The V gene's germline CDR1 is SGHAT and CDR2 FQNNGV. The CDR3 has 13 amino acids. V was trimmed by 1 base and J by 10 bases, leaving 8 bases between them.

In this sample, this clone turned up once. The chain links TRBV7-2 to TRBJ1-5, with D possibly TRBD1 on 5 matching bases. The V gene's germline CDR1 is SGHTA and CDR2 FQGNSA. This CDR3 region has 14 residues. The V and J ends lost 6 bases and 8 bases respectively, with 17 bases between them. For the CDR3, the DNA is TGTGCCAGCAGTTTATCAGGGTTTACAGAGCCCCAGCATTTT. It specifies CASSLSGFTEPQHF.

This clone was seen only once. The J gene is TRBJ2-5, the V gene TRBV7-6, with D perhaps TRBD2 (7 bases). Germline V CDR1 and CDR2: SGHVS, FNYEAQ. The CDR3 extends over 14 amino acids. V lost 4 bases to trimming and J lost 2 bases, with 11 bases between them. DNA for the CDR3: TGTGCCAGCAGCTGGCGGGGGCGACAAGAGACCCAGTACTTC. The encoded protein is CASSWRGRQETQYF. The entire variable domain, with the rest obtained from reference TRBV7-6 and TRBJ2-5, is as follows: GAGVSQSPRYKVTKRGQDVALRCDPISGHVSLYWYRQALGQGPEFLTYFNYEAQQDKSGLPNDRFSAERPEGSISTLTIQRTEQRDSAMYRCASSWRGRQETQYFGPGTRLLVL.